The 23 T cell receptor beta chains below all came from one sample that was sequenced in a study of response to subunit inactivated influenza vaccine. MiXCR was run by TCRdb on the RT-PCR reads, yielding one entry per CDR3 protein. The profile shows about 800,000 distinct CDR3 sequences, around 20% of them singletons. Sequenced material: PBMCs from blood, taken 5 days after vaccination. The source of these receptors is a man aged 45-65 years who received an inactivated influenza vaccine.

This clonotype showed up just a few times. The CDR3 here is CASSLNGGGVSEDNEQFF. CDR3 in DNA: TGTGCCAGCAGCTTAAACGGAGGGGGTGTTAGCGAGGACAATGAGCAGTTCTTC. V is TRBV11-2 and J is TRBJ2-1; the D gene could be TRBD1 or TRBD2 (6 bases each). Trimming took off 2 bases at V and 5 bases at J, with 22 bases between the two ends. This CDR3 is 18 amino acids long. Per the germline V gene, CDR1 is SGHAT and CDR2 is FQNNGV.

This chain uses TRBV30 with TRBJ2-5; D is unclear. Trimming took off 0 bases at V and 2 bases at J, with 7 bases between the two ends. Germline CDR1 and CDR2: GTSNPN and SVGIG (reference sequence). This CDR3 is built from 13 residues. In nucleotides, the CDR3 is TGTGCCTGGAGTGTACGCGATCAAGAGACCCAGTACTTC. Translating it yields CAWSVRDQETQYF.

The rearrangement joins TRBV10-3 to TRBJ2-1; the match to TRBD1 covers 8 bases. This CDR3 is built from 13 residues. V dropped 4 bases and J dropped 10; count of bases not matched to a gene: 6. Germline lookup yields CDR1 ENHRY and CDR2 SYGVKD. CDR3 sequence: CAISVQGAKEQFF. The CDR3 DNA sequence: TGTGCCATCAGTGTTCAGGGGGCAAAGGAGCAGTTCTTC.

This clonotype has only a few counts. The chain uses TRBV15 and TRBJ1-1; D is possibly TRBD1 (5 bases). The CDR3 is 15 amino acids. Germline-derived CDR1 and CDR2 are LNHNV and YYDKDF (reference sequence). With 0 bases removed from V and 4 bases from J, the gap between germline ends came to 12 bases. This chain's CDR3 is CATSRDRGAGTEAFF. CDR3 DNA: TGTGCCACCAGCAGAGATCGTGGGGCCGGCACTGAAGCTTTCTTT.

The genes are TRBV6-2 or TRBV6-3 and TRBJ2-5; unclear D gene. The CDR3 loop spans 17 amino acids. V gave up 6 bases and J gave up 4 bases, with 24 bases separating them. Looked up from germline, CDR1 is MNHEY and CDR2 is SVGEGT. In DNA form, the CDR3 reads TGTGCCAGCAGCCGACGGGCGGCTGGGTCTATCGGAGAGACCCAGTACTTC. It specifies CASSRRAAGSIGETQYF.

This clonotype appeared a few times. The chain joins TRBV18 to TRBJ2-7; D is possibly TRBD1 (5 bases). Trimming cost V 3 bases and J 5 bases, with 11 bases left between them. This CDR3 spans 13 amino acids. Germline CDR1 is KGHSH and CDR2 is LQKENI. This CDR3 reads CASSPAGRNEQYF. The CDR3 nucleotides read TGTGCCAGCTCACCGGCAGGGCGTAACGAGCAGTACTTC.

This clonotype has a count of ten or more. The chain has TRBV29-1 and TRBJ1-2; unclear D gene. The V gene's germline CDR1 is SQVTM and CDR2 ANQGSEA. V gave up 4 bases and J gave up 4 bases, with 7 bases separating them. The CDR3 contains 11 residues. The CDR3 coding sequence is TGCAGCGTTGGTCTTGGCTATGGCTACACCTTC. As protein: CSVGLGYGYTF. Full variable domain (rest looked up from reference TRBV29-1 and TRBJ1-2): SAVISQKPSRDICQRGTSLTIQCQVDSQVTMMFWYRQQPGQSLTLIATANQGSEATYESGFVIDKFPISRPNLTFSTLTVSNMSPEDSSIYLCSVGLGYGYTFGSGTRLTVV.

The CDR3 here is CASSFPRGRGYEQYF. The CDR3 nucleotides read TGTGCCAGCAGTTTCCCCCGGGGGAGGGGCTACGAGCAGTACTTC. The chain combines TRBV28 with TRBJ2-7; the match to TRBD2 covers 7 bases. The J segment lost 3 bases and the V segment lost 3 bases, leaving 8 bases of the junction unmatched. This CDR3 is built from 15 residues. From germline, CDR1 is MDHEN and CDR2 SYDVKM.

The V and J genes are TRBV20-1 and TRBJ2-1; D is ambiguous. The CDR3 runs 13 residues. Germline V lookup: CDR1 DFQATT, CDR2 SNEGSKA (reference sequence). Deletions cut 0 bases from V and 9 bases from J, with 12 bases between. CDR3 sequence reads: CSARDRETSEQFF. Here the CDR3 DNA reads TGCAGTGCTAGAGATCGCGAAACCTCTGAGCAGTTCTTC.

V and J are TRBV18 and TRBJ2-7; the D is unclear. Germline V gene lookup returns CDR1 KGHSH and CDR2 LQKENI. The CDR3 contains 12 residues. With 6 bases removed from V and 6 bases from J, the gap between germline ends came to 12 bases. The CDR3 protein is CASSTLRSEQYF. As DNA, the CDR3 is TGTGCCAGCTCCACCTTAAGGAGCGAGCAGTACTTC.

This chain links TRBV18 with TRBJ2-2; D not resolved. The CDR3 contains 12 residues. The V end lost 6 bases, the J end lost 6 bases, and 8 bases lay between the germline ends. Germline CDR1 is KGHSH and CDR2 is LQKENI. The CDR3 region has the DNA TGTGCCAGCTCTTGGAGTTCCGGGGAGCTGTTTTTT. Protein: CASSWSSGELFF.

This clonotype turned up a few times. The chain is built from TRBV12-3 or TRBV12-4 and TRBJ1-2; D remains ambiguous. V was pared by 6 bases and J by 7 bases, with 18 bases between. The CDR3 covers 14 residues. In nucleotides, the CDR3 is TGTGCCAGCAGCGTCGCCGGTACTTTACTTGGCTACACCTTC. It yields the protein CASSVAGTLLGYTF.

This rearrangement joins TRBV20-1 to TRBJ2-7; 7 positions match TRBD1. V lost 0 bases to trimming and J lost 2 bases; unmatched junction nucleotides: 4. The CDR3 spans 14 residues. Germline CDR1 reads DFQATT; CDR2 reads SNEGSKA (reference sequence). In DNA, the CDR3 is TGCAGTGCTAGAGATCGGCAGGGGGCCTACGAGCAGTACTTC. It is translated as CSARDRQGAYEQYF.

The J gene is TRBJ1-2, the V gene TRBV11-2; D perhaps matches TRBD1 (5 bases). The CDR3 totals 13 residues. CDR1 is SGHAT and CDR2 is FQNNGV in the germline V gene. V was pared by 6 bases and J by 7 bases, with 15 bases between. As DNA, the CDR3 is TGTGCCAGCAGTTCCCCCCGGCAGGGTGGCTACACCTTC. Translated, it gives CASSSPRQGGYTF.

A few counts support this clonotype. The chain joins TRBV7-2 to TRBJ2-1, with D hard to call. Trimming removed 8 bases from V and 9 bases from J, with 8 bases in between. The CDR3 is 10 residues long. The germline V gene has CDR1 SGHTA and CDR2 FQGNSA. This CDR3 reads CASGSREQFF. CDR3 in DNA: TGTGCCAGCGGCAGCCGTGAGCAGTTCTTC.

This clonotype was detected a few times. This sequence joins TRBV4-3 and TRBJ2-7; 7 bases map to TRBD2. With V trimmed by 0 bases and J by 4 bases, 6 bases remained unmatched. CDR1 is LGHNA and CDR2 is YSLEER in the germline V gene. The CDR3 is made up of 15 amino acids. CDR3 nucleotide sequence: TGCGCCAGCAGCCAAGAGGCGGGACTACCGTACGAGCAGTACTTC. Translating it yields CASSQEAGLPYEQYF.

The rearrangement links TRBV2 to TRBJ2-2, with 8 bases identical to TRBD2. Trimming took 4 bases from V and 4 from J; bases not matched to a gene: 2. CDR1 is SNHLY, CDR2 FYNNEI, per germline. The CDR3 is 14 amino acids. The CDR3 loop is CASSVAGSTGELFF. In nucleotides, the CDR3 is TGTGCCAGCAGTGTAGCGGGGAGCACCGGGGAGCTGTTTTTT.

J is TRBJ2-3 and V is TRBV7-2, with TRBD2 identical over 7 bases. This CDR3 has 17 residues. V was clipped by 5 bases and J by 2 bases; unmatched bases: 13. In germline, CDR1 is SGHTA, CDR2 FQGNSA. CDR3: CASSPRLGGSPTDTQYF. Written as DNA, the CDR3 is TGTGCCAGCAGCCCCAGGCTTGGCGGGAGCCCCACAGATACGCAGTATTTT.

This clonotype was observed a handful of times. The chain employs TRBV18 and TRBJ2-7; no reliable D call. Trimming shortened V by 1 base and J by 3 bases, and 13 bases separated the two germline ends. Germline CDR1 and CDR2: KGHSH and LQKENI. This CDR3 has 15 amino acids. Written as DNA, the CDR3 is TGTGCCAGCTCACCACAGGCAGGAAAGAACTACGAGCAGTACTTC. Translated: CASSPQAGKNYEQYF.

This clonotype occurred a few times. The V gene is TRBV20-1, the J gene TRBJ2-3; possible D gene TRBD2, 6 bases. Germline values: CDR1 DFQATT, CDR2 SNEGSKA (reference sequence). The CDR3 is made up of 14 amino acids. V dropped 5 bases and J dropped 0 bases, with 12 bases sitting between them. The CDR3 DNA reads as TGCAGTGCTCCTCTAGCGATGAGCACAGATACGCAGTATTTT. Translation gives CSAPLAMSTDTQYF.

This clonotype was recorded at least ten times. The chain carries TRBV12-3 or TRBV12-4 and TRBJ2-3, with 8 bases that match TRBD1. The CDR3 length is 15 residues. The V gene end was trimmed by 3 bases and the J gene end by 2 bases; junction bases not matched to a gene: 4. The CDR3 here is CASSFRGRNTDTQYF. The CDR3 DNA is TGTGCCAGCAGTTTCAGGGGGCGAAACACAGATACGCAGTATTTT.

This clonotype has just a few counts. The chain uses TRBV5-6 and TRBJ1-2; D ambiguous. Germline CDR1 reads SGHDT; CDR2 reads YYEEEE. The CDR3 has 11 residues. The V end was cut by 0 bases, the J end by 6 bases, with 3 bases between. CDR3 bases: TGTGCCAGCAGCTTGGCTGATGGCTACACCTTC. Its translation: CASSLADGYTF.

The chain uses TRBV3-1 and TRBJ2-3, with D possibly TRBD2 on 5 matching bases. Trimming removed 4 bases at V and 4 bases at J, with 12 bases between. The CDR3 spans 14 residues. The germline V gene encodes CDR1 LGHDT and CDR2 YNNKEL (reference sequence). The chain's CDR3 is CASSRDYSPDTQYF. The CDR3 bases are TGTGCCAGCAGCCGAGACTATTCCCCAGATACGCAGTATTTT.